Below, 21 T cell receptor beta chains from the same sample are listed, as sequenced in a study of molecular identifiers for immune sequencing clone quantification (dated by TCRdb to 2017 to 2018). To prepare the library, PCR was applied. Sequencing was performed on an Illumina HiSeq 4000. TCRdb took the public reads, trimmed them with fastp at Q25, ran MiXCR for clone calling and kept in-frame beta chains. Identical CDR3 proteins give one entry, which carries the most common genes and DNA. The table for this sample lists tens of thousands of distinct CDR3 sequences; 15% to 20% of them were counted only once. Around 1.4% of the sample is taken by the ten largest. Sequenced sample: naive CD8+ T cells from blood, with Jurkat cell RNA spiked in. This sample's cell subset or site label indicates: FACS-sorted CD8+CD4-CCR7+CD45RA+ naive T cells. The receptors derive from a human donor in good health. Some libraries in this study had Jurkat cell RNA spiked in.

The chain carries TRBV7-9 and TRBJ2-2; 11 bases fit TRBD2. Germline V gene data show CDR1 as SEHNR and CDR2 as FQNEAQ (reference sequence). This CDR3 spans 19 amino acids. V trimming: 7 bases; J trimming: 3 bases; junction bases outside the gene matches: 16. CDR3 nucleotide sequence: TGTGCCAGCAACCTCATAGCGGGAGGGCCATCGGGTGACACCGGGGAGCTGTTTTTT. It is translated as CASNLIAGGPSGDTGELFF.

This clonotype has just a few counts. A much bigger clone sits one base away, suggesting this may be a read error. Since the CDR3 does not end with the conserved phenylalanine or tryptophan, this likely comes from a read error. The V and J genes are TRBV6-5 and TRBJ1-1, with D unclear. The CDR3 has 13 residues. Germline lookup yields CDR1 MNHEY and CDR2 SVGAGI. The germline V and J ends were trimmed by 2 bases and 4 bases, with 8 bases remaining between them. CDR3 coding DNA: TGTGCCAGCAGTTACGGGGAGATCACTGAAGCTTTCTCT. It yields the protein CASSYGEITEAFS.

At least ten counts were recorded for this clonotype. The chain joins TRBV15 to TRBJ2-3; D remains ambiguous. This CDR3 contains 16 residues. The germline CDR1 and CDR2 sequences are LNHNV and YYDKDF (reference sequence). V was pared by 1 base and J by 7 bases, with 18 bases between. As DNA, the CDR3 is TGTGCCACCAGCAGAGGAGTCGAAGTAGCACAAAATACGCAGTATTTT. Translation gives CATSRGVEVAQNTQYF.

This clonotype was seen a handful of times. The chain combines TRBV19 with TRBJ1-1; tentative D call: TRBD1 (5 bases). The CDR3 spans 13 residues. V was pared by 7 bases and J by 4 bases, with 13 bases between. From germline, CDR1 is LNHDA and CDR2 SQIVND (reference sequence). The CDR3 here is CASIRGDATEAFF. CDR3 DNA: TGTGCCAGTATACGGGGGGACGCCACTGAAGCTTTCTTT.

This clonotype was seen ten or more times. This chain connects TRBV29-1 to TRBJ1-1; no reliable D call. This CDR3 region has 13 residues. V was pared by 3 bases and J by 0 bases, with 8 bases between. The germline V gene encodes CDR1 SQVTM and CDR2 ANQGSEA. CDR3 protein: CSVDRPMNTEAFF. Here the CDR3 DNA reads TGCAGCGTTGACAGGCCCATGAACACTGAAGCTTTCTTT.

This clonotype was counted ten times or more. The V call is TRBV7-9, the J call TRBJ2-3, with 8 nucleotides matching TRBD2. The length of the CDR3 is 15 residues. With V trimmed by 3 bases and J by 6 bases, 8 bases remained unmatched. Germline values: CDR1 SEHNR, CDR2 FQNEAQ (reference sequence). CDR3 DNA: TGTGCCAGCAGCTTTGAGCGGGAGTCGACCGATACGCAGTATTTT. It translates to CASSFERESTDTQYF.

This clonotype occurred once. The chain carries TRBV5-1 and TRBJ2-7, with 9 nucleotides matching TRBD2. Germline trimming cut 0 bases from V and 3 bases from J; bases unmatched to any gene: 1. The CDR3 runs to 14 residues. CDR1 and CDR2 (germline): SGHRS, YFSETQ. CDR3 bases: TGCGCCAGCAGCTTGGTTAGCGGGGGCTACGAGCAGTACTTC. Amino acids: CASSLVSGGYEQYF. Combining the CDR3 with reference TRBV5-1 and TRBJ2-7 gives the whole variable domain KAGVTQTPRYLIKTRGQQVTLSCSPISGHRSVSWYQQTPGQGLQFLFEYFSETQRNKGNFPGRFSGRQFSNSRSEMNVSTLELGDSALYLCASSLVSGGYEQYFGPGTRLTVT.

This clonotype has a count of ten or more. This chain joins TRBV25-1 and TRBJ2-7, with D maybe TRBD1 (6 bases). V was trimmed by 4 bases and J by 7 bases, leaving 14 bases between them. Germline V gene sequence: CDR1 MGHDK, CDR2 SYGVNS. The CDR3 totals 13 residues. CDR3 sequence (DNA): TGTGCCAGCAGTGCCACAGGGTTAGGGGAGCAGTACTTC. It translates to CASSATGLGEQYF.

Notes on this clonotype: Since a much larger clone is just one base distant, this may be a read error. V and J are TRBV30 and TRBJ1-1; the D is unclear. CDR1 and CDR2 (germline): GTSNPN, SVGIG (reference sequence). This CDR3 has 13 residues. The chain's CDR3 is CVWRRPENTEAFF. Written as DNA, the CDR3 is TGTGTCTGGAGGCGGCCAGAAAACACTGAAGCTTTCTTT.

This sequence joins TRBV20-1 and TRBJ2-3; TRBD2 agrees at 8 bases. J gave up 8 bases and V 0 bases, and 7 bases lay outside the gene matches. Germline V CDR1 and CDR2: DFQATT, SNEGSKA (reference sequence). The CDR3 runs to 14 residues. CDR3 protein: CSARDYREGLTQYF. Here the CDR3 DNA reads TGCAGTGCTAGAGATTATCGGGAGGGCCTTACGCAGTATTTT.

This chain links TRBV7-6 with TRBJ2-7; D may be TRBD1 (6 bases). Deletions cut 7 bases from V and 1 base from J, with 11 bases between. The CDR3 is 13 residues long. Germline V lookup: CDR1 SGHVS, CDR2 FNYEAQ. This chain's CDR3 is CASTPGTSYEQYF. DNA for the CDR3: TGTGCCAGCACTCCCGGGACATCCTACGAGCAGTACTTC.

This clonotype was observed many times. The V gene is TRBV6-6, the J gene TRBJ2-1; 7 nucleotides agree with TRBD1. The length of the CDR3 is 16 residues. The V gene end was trimmed by 5 bases and the J gene end by 2 bases; junction bases not matched to a gene: 9. Germline loops: CDR1 MNHNY, CDR2 SVGAGI (reference sequence). CDR3 nucleotides: TGTGCCAGCAGTGCTGTACAGGGGTGGACCTACAATGAGCAGTTCTTC. It translates to CASSAVQGWTYNEQFF.

With respect to this clonotype: This may be a read error, as it is one base from a much larger clone. This sequence joins TRBV20-1 and TRBJ2-7; perhaps TRBD2 as D (6 bases). The CDR3 totals 15 residues. The germline V gene has CDR1 DFQATT and CDR2 SNEGSKA (reference sequence). The DNA of the CDR3 is TGCAGTGCTAGGGATTATAGCGGCCTCTCCTACGAGCGGTACTTC. Protein sequence: CSARDYSGLSYERYF.

In the case of this clonotype: A much larger clone differs by one base, so this may be a read error. The chain uses TRBV7-9 and TRBJ2-7, with a weak D call TRBD1 (6 bases). Trimming left V 1 base short and J 6 bases short, with 13 bases between. The CDR3 runs to 14 residues. Germline CDR1 reads SEHNR; CDR2 reads FQNEAQ (reference sequence). As DNA, the CDR3 is TGTGCCAGCAGCTTAGACAGGGCGCTGGCCGAGCAGTACTTC. Its translation is CASSLDRALAEQYF.

This clonotype was counted between two and nine times. The chain links TRBV27 to TRBJ1-4; 8 bases agree with TRBD1. This CDR3 has 15 residues. With V trimmed by 5 bases and J by 8 bases, 10 bases remained unmatched. The V gene's germline CDR1 is MNHEY and CDR2 SMNVEV (reference sequence). CDR3 amino acids: CASSPLDRVKEKLFF. CDR3 coding DNA: TGTGCCAGCAGTCCTCTGGACAGGGTTAAGGAAAAACTGTTTTTT.

J is TRBJ1-2 and V is TRBV12-3 or TRBV12-4, with D possibly TRBD1 on 5 matching bases. The CDR3 runs 15 residues. With 1 base removed from V and 6 bases from J, the gap between germline ends came to 15 bases. In DNA form, the CDR3 reads TGTGCCAGCAGTTTAGGTTGGACACCTCCCCATGGCTACACCTTC. Translating it yields CASSLGWTPPHGYTF.

V usage is TRBV11-3 and J usage is TRBJ2-2; 9 nucleotides match TRBD2. The CDR3 has 16 residues. The V gene's germline CDR1 is SGHNT and CDR2 YENEEA. V lost 0 bases to trimming and J lost 5 bases; unmatched junction nucleotides: 4. CDR3 residues: CASSLDRGRDTGELFF. As DNA, the CDR3 is TGTGCCAGCAGCTTAGATCGCGGGAGGGATACCGGGGAGCTGTTTTTT. Full variable domain (rest looked up from reference TRBV11-3 and TRBJ2-2): EAGVVQSPRYKIIEKKQPVAFWCNPISGHNTLYWYLQNLGQGPELLIRYENEEAVDDSQLPKDRFSAERLKGVDSTLKIQPAELGDSAVYLCASSLDRGRDTGELFFGEGSRLTVL.

This clonotype was observed many times. This chain connects TRBV13 to TRBJ2-1, with D perhaps matching TRBD2 (6 bases). Per germline, CDR1 PRHDT and CDR2 FYEKMQ (reference sequence). The CDR3 totals 18 residues. Trimming shortened V by 4 bases and J by 0 bases, and 19 bases separated the two germline ends. CDR3 protein: CASSSPEIADFSYNEQFF. CDR3 nucleotide sequence: TGTGCCAGCAGCTCCCCAGAAATAGCGGATTTCTCCTACAATGAGCAGTTCTTC.

This clonotype was seen ten or more times. J is TRBJ1-1 and V is TRBV2; tentatively, D is TRBD1 (5 bases). The V end was cut by 6 bases, the J end by 0 bases, with 14 bases between. The CDR3 spans 15 residues. The germline V gene encodes CDR1 SNHLY and CDR2 FYNNEI. The chain's CDR3 is CASRVGGLMNTEAFF. CDR3 in DNA: TGTGCCAGCAGGGTCGGGGGTTTAATGAACACTGAAGCTTTCTTT.

This clonotype came up many times. The CDR3 nucleotides read TGCGCCAGCAGCCAAGAATTCTCGTCCGTGGCAGATACGCAGTATTTT. It codes for CASSQEFSSVADTQYF. The gene calls are TRBV4-1 and TRBJ2-3; D uncertain. Trimming removed 0 bases at V and 4 bases at J, with 14 bases between. CDR3 length: 16 amino acids. Per germline, CDR1 MGHRA and CDR2 YSYEKL.

This clonotype was counted only a few times. V and J are TRBV15 and TRBJ2-7, with 9 bases that match TRBD1. CDR1 LNHNV and CDR2 YYDKDF come from the germline V gene (reference sequence). This CDR3 spans 15 amino acids. V was clipped by 3 bases and J by 2 bases; unmatched bases: 5. CDR3 nucleotides: TGTGCCACCAGCAGTCGGACAGGGGTAGCCTACGAGCAGTACTTC. This translates into CATSSRTGVAYEQYF.